Given below is one T cell receptor (beta chain) in context. TCRdb keeps only in-frame clones here, not all; method: immunoSEQ multiplex PCR. Of some 700,000 clones detected, approximately 87% appear once; the ten largest clones hold roughly 0.0097%. The data stem from a study of shared T cell receptors in the human thymus. This CDR3 region has 17 residues. V was pared by 3 bases and J by 0 bases, with 11 bases of the junction left unmatched. The germline gives CDR1 GTSNPN, CDR2 SVGIG (reference sequence). The sample was also reused in another study, on human thymus T cells. From that study: Donors were healthy Finnish infants having corrective surgery for congenital heart defects. Thymus was obtained from resections taken during corrective heart surgery. Blood and thymic repertoires both appeared biased in V and J gene usage. Related work showed strongly overlapping thymic repertoires across unrelated individuals.

Sequencing was carried out using thymocytes. The chain links TRBV30 to TRBJ2-5; 9 bases agree with TRBD2. The sequence was collected from a boy under two years old with a congenital heart defect. The CDR3 sequence: CAWSELGASGNQETQYF. In DNA form, the CDR3 reads TGTGCCTGGAGCGAACTCGGGGCTAGCGGGAACCAAGAGACCCAGTACTTC.